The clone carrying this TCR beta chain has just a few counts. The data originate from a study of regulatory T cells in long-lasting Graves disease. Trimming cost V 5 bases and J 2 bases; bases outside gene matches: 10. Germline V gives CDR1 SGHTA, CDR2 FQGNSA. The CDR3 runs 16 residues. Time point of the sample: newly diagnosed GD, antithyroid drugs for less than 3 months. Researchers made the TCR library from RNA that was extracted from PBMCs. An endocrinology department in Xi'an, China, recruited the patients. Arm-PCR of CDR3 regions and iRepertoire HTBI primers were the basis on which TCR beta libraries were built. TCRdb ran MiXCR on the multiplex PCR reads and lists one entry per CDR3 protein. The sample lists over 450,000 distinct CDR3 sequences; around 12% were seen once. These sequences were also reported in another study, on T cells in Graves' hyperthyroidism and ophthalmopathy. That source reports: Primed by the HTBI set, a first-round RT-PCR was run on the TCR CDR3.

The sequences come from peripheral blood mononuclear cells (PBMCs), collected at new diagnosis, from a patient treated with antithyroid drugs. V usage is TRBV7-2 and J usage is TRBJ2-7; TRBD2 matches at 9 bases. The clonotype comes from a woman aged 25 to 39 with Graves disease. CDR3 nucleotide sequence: TGTGCCAGCAGCCCACAGTTGGGACTAGCAACCTACGAGCAGTACTTC. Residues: CASSPQLGLATYEQYF.